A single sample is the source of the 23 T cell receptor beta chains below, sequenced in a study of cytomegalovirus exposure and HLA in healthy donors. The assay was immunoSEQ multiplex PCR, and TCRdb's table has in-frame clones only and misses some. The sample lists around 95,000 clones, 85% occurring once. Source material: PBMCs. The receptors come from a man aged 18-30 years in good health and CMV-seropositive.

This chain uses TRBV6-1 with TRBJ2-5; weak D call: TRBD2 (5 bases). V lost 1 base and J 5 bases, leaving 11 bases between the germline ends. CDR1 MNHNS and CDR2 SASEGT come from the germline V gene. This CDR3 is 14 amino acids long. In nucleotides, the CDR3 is TGTGCCAGCAGTGAAGGGGCGGGCGCGGAGACCCAGTACTTC. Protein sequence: CASSEGAGAETQYF.

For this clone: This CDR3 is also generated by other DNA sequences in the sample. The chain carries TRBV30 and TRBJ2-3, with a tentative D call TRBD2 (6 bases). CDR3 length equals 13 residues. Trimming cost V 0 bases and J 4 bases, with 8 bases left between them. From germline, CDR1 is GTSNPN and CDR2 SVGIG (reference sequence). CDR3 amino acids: CAWSVREADTQYF. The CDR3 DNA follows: TGTGCCTGGAGTGTGAGGGAGGCAGATACGCAGTATTTT.

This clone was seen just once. The CDR3 coding sequence is TGCAGCGGGTCAATCGGACGGGATGAAGCTTTCTTT. As protein: CSGSIGRDEAFF. The chain recombines TRBV29-1 with TRBJ1-1, with D uncertain. The CDR3 is 12 amino acids. Per germline, CDR1 SQVTM and CDR2 ANQGSEA. The germline V and J ends were trimmed by 7 bases and 7 bases, with 16 bases remaining between them.

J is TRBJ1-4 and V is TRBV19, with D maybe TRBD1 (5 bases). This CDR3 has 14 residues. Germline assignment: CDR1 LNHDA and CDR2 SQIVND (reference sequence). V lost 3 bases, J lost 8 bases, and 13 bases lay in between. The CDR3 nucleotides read TGTGCCAGTAGTATCGGCAGGGCGAGGGAAAAACTGTTTTTT. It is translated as CASSIGRAREKLFF.

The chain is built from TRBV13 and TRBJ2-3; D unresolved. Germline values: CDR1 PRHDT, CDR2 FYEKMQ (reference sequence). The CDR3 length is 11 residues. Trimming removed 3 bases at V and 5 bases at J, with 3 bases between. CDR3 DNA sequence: TGTGCCAGCAGCTTTAGAGATACGCAGTATTTT. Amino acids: CASSFRDTQYF.

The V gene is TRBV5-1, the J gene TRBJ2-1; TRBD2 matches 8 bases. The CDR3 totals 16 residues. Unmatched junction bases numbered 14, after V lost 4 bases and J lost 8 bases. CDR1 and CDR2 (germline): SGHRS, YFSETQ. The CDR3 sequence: CASSPSPAGVGDEQFF. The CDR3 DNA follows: TGCGCCAGCAGCCCTAGTCCAGCGGGAGTGGGAGATGAGCAGTTCTTC.

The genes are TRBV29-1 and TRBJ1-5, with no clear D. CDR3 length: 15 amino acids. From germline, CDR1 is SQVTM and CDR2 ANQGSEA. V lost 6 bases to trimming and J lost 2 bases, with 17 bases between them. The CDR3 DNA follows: TGCAGCGTAGCGACTCAAGGCGGAGGCAATCAGCCCCAGCATTTT. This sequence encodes CSVATQGGGNQPQHF.

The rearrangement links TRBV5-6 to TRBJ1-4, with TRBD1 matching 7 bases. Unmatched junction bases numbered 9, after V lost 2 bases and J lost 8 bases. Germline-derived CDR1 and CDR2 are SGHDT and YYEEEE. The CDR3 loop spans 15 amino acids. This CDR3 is CASSLIHRGGEKLFF. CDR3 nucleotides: TGTGCCAGCAGCTTAATCCACAGGGGCGGGGAAAAACTGTTTTTT.

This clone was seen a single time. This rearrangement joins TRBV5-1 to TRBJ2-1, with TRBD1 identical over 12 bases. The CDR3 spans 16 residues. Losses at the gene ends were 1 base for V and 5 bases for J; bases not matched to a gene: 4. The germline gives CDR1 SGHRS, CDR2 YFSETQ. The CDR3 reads CASSLRGQGAHNEQFF. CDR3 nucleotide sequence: TGCGCCAGCAGCTTGAGGGGACAGGGGGCGCACAATGAGCAGTTCTTC.

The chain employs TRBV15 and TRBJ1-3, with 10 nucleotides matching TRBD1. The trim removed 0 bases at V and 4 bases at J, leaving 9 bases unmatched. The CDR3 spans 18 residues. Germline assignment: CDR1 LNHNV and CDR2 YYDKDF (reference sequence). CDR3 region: CATSRDLRQGAGGNTIYF. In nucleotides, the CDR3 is TGTGCCACCAGCAGAGACCTTCGACAGGGGGCCGGGGGAAACACCATATATTTT. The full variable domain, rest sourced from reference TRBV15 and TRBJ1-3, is DAMVIQNPRYQVTQFGKPVTLSCSQTLNHNVMYWYQQKSSQAPKLLFHYYDKDFNNEADTPDNFQSRRPNTSFCFLDIRSPGLGDTAMYLCATSRDLRQGAGGNTIYFGEGSWLTVV.

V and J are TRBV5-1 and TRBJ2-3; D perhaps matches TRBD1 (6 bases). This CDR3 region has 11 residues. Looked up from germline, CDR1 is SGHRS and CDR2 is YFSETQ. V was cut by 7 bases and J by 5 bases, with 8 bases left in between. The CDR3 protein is CASEGGDTQYF. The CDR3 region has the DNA TGCGCCAGCGAAGGGGGAGATACGCAGTATTTT. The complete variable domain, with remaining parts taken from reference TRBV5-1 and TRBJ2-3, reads KAGVTQTPRYLIKTRGQQVTLSCSPISGHRSVSWYQQTPGQGLQFLFEYFSETQRNKGNFPGRFSGRQFSNSRSEMNVSTLELGDSALYLCASEGGDTQYFGPGTRLTVL.

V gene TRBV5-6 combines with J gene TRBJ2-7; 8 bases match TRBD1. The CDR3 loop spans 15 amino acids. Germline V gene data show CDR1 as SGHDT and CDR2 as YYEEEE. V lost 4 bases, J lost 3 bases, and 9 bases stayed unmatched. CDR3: CASSQRQGNLYEQYV. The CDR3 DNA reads TGTGCCAGCAGCCAGCGACAGGGGAATCTCTACGAGCAGTACGTC.

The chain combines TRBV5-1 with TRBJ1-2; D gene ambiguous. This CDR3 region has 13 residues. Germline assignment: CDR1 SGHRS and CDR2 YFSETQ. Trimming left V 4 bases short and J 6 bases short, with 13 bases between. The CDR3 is CASSPEEYDGYTF. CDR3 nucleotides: TGCGCCAGCAGCCCGGAGGAATACGATGGCTACACCTTC.

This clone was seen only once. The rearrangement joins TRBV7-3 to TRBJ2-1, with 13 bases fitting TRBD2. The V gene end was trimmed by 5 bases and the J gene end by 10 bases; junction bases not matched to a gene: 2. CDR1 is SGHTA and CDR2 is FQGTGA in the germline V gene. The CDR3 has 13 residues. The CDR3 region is CASSTGLAGEQFF. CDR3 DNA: TGTGCCAGCAGCACGGGACTAGCGGGAGAGCAGTTCTTC.

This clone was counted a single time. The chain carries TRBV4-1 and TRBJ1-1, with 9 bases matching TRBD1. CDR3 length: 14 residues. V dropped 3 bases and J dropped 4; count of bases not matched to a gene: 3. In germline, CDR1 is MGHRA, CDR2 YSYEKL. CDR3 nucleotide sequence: TGCGCCAGCAGCCAGGTGACAGGGGGCACTGAAGCTTTCTTT. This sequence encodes CASSQVTGGTEAFF.

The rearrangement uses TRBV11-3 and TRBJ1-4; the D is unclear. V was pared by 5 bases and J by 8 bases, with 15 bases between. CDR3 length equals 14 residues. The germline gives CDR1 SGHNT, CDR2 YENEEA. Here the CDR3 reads CASSRDPRGEKLFF. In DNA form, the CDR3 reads TGTGCCAGCAGCCGGGATCCCAGAGGGGAAAAACTGTTTTTT.

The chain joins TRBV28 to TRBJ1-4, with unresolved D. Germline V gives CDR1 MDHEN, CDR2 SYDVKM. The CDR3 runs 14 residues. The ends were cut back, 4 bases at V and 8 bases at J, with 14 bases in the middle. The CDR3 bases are TGTGCCAGCAGTTCAGGCGTACGGGGAGAAAAACTGTTTTTT. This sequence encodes CASSSGVRGEKLFF.

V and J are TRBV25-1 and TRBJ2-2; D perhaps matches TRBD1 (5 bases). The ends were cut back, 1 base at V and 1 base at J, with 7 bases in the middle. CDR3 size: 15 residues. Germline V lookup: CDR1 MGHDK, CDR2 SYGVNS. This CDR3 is CASSEFQGNTGELFF. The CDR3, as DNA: TGTGCCAGCAGTGAATTTCAGGGGAACACCGGGGAGCTGTTTTTT.

The CDR3 is CASSPGQILGYGYTF. CDR3 DNA: TGTGCCAGCAGTCCCGGACAGATTCTGGGGTATGGCTACACCTTC. The chain is built from TRBV6-6 and TRBJ1-2, with D tentatively TRBD1 (6 bases). V was clipped by 5 bases and J by 5 bases, with 18 bases between them. Germline V gives CDR1 MNHNY, CDR2 SVGAGI (reference sequence). There are 15 residues in the CDR3.

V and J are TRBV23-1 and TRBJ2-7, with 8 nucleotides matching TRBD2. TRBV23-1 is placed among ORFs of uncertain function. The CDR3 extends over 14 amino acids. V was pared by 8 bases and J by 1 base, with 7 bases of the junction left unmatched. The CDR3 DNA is TGCGCCAGCGCTCAGCGGGAGTCGTCCTACGAGCAGTACTTC. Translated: CASAQRESSYEQYF.

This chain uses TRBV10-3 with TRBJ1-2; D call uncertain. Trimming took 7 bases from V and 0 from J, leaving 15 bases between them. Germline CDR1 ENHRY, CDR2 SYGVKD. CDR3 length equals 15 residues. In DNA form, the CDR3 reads TGTGCCATCACCGACCAGGCCAAAGCTAACTATGGCTACACCTTC. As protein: CAITDQAKANYGYTF.

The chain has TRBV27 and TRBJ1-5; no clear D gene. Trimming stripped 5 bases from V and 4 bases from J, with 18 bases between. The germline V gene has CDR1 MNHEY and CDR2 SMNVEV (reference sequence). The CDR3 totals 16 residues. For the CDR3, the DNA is TGTGCCAGCAGTATCACCCCCCGGGGTCGAAATCAGCCCCAGCATTTT. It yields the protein CASSITPRGRNQPQHF.

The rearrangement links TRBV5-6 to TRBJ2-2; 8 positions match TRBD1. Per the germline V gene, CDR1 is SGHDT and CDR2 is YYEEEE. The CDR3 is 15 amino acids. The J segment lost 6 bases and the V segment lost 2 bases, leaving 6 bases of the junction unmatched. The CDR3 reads CASSLQGEGSGELFF. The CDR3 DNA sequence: TGTGCCAGCAGCTTACAGGGGGAAGGGTCCGGGGAGCTGTTTTTT. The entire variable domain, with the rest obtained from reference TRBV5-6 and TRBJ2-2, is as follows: DAGVTQSPTHLIKTRGQQVTLRCSPKSGHDTVSWYQQALGQGPQFIFQYYEEEERQRGNFPDRFSGHQFPNYSSELNVNALLLGDSALYLCASSLQGEGSGELFFGEGSRLTVL.